This T cell receptor (beta chain) was observed in a study of OX40 agonist ivuxolimab in advanced cancers. Study-level results: Which antigen the expanded peripheral T cells recognized is unknown. CD4+ and CD8+ T cells in blood underwent clonal expansion by week 6 at 0.1 to 3.0 mg/kg. More expanded clones were seen, on average, in CD8+ T cells than in CD4+.

Germline-derived CDR1 and CDR2 are LNHDA and SQIVND (reference sequence). The ends lost 6 bases at V and 1 base at J; junction bases unmatched: 8. The CDR3 is 16 amino acids. As for this clone: Antigen specificity is unknown.

Assay used: immunoSEQ multiplex PCR; TCRdb lists only in-frame clones, some missing. This table holds roughly 70,000 clones, about four fifths found once. This sequence originates from an adult with an advanced solid tumor such as melanoma, head and neck, liver or kidney cancer. The sequencing used CD4+ or CD8+ T cells sorted from blood, collected in a trial of the OX40 agonist ivuxolimab. The chain has TRBV19 and TRBJ2-3, with 9 bases matching TRBD1. This chain's CDR3 is CASRSTGGFGTDTQYF. In DNA form, the CDR3 reads TGTGCCAGTAGATCTACAGGGGGCTTCGGCACAGATACGCAGTATTTT.